Here is one T cell receptor beta chain with its context. These data come from a study of cytomegalovirus exposure and HLA in healthy donors. Both 60 Vbeta primers and 13 Jbeta primers went into the PCR. Here immunoSEQ multiplex PCR was the method, and the copy in TCRdb shows in-frame clones only, minus some. Of nearly 200,000 clones detected, around 87% appear once; the ten largest clones hold 1.3%. From germline, CDR1 is SGHTA and CDR2 FQGNSA. The CDR3 sequence is 12 residues long. V lost 4 bases and J 9 bases, leaving 10 bases between the germline ends. This TCR derives from a man under 40 in good health and CMV-seronegative. The V gene is TRBV7-2, the J gene TRBJ1-5; D unclear. Sequencing was performed on PBMCs. CDR3 sequence reads: CASSYGAGPQHF. The DNA of the CDR3 is TGTGCCAGCAGCTACGGCGCGGGGCCCCAGCATTTT.